This T cell receptor (beta chain) was obtained from a study of monozygotic twins with inflammatory bowel disease. Study findings and constraints: Patient-specific immunosuppressive treatments may have made repertoires more variable. With others, IBD patients shared fewer clonotypes than healthy twins did, especially with disease activity.

With respect to this clonotype: Its cognate antigen is unknown.

Investigators extracted total RNA from whole blood and did not sort T cells. CDR3 length equals 17 residues. Germline CDR1 and CDR2: SGHRS and YFSETQ. TCRdb re-called the 5' RACE reads; every CDR3 protein appears as one record, without DNA. The sample yields approximately 330,000 distinct CDR3 sequences, of which the top ten take up approximately 2%. The genes are TRBV5-1 and TRBJ2-3; the D call from TCRdb, TRBD2, cannot be confirmed without DNA. The clonotype originates from a human donor with ulcerative colitis or Crohn's disease, or a healthy co-twin of an affected twin (not recorded which). The material sequenced was blood. The CDR3 here is CATEPGLAGESTDTQYF.